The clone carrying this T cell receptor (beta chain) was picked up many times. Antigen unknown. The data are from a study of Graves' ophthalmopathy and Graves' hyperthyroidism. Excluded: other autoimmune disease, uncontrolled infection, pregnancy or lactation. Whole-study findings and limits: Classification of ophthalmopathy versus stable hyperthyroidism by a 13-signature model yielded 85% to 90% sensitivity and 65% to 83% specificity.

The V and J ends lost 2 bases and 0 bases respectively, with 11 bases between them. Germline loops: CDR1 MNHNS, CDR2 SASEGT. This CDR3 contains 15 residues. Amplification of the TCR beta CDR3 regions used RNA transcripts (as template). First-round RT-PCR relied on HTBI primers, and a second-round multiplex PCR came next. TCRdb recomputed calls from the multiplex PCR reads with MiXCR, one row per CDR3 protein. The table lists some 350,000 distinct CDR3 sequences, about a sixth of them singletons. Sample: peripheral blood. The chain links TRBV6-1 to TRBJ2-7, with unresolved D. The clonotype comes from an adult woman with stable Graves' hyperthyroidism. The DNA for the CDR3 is TGTGCCAGCAGTGAACTGGACGAGGACTCCTACGAGCAGTACTTC. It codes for CASSELDEDSYEQYF.